A single sample is the source of the 15 T cell receptor beta chains below, sequenced in a study of T cells in Graves' hyperthyroidism and ophthalmopathy. Authors of the study amplified TCR beta CDR3 regions from RNA transcripts. During a first-round RT-PCR of the TCR CDR3, the HTBI primer set was used. From the multiplex PCR reads, TCRdb called clonotypes with MiXCR, one entry per CDR3 protein. The sample lists approximately 690,000 distinct CDR3 sequences, under 25% occurring once. Sequencing was done on a sample of blood. The receptors derive from a man aged 25-45 years with Graves' ophthalmopathy.

A few counts support this clonotype. This chain joins TRBV7-2 and TRBJ2-7; 9 bases are a match to TRBD2. CDR1 and CDR2 from the germline V gene are SGHTA and FQGNSA. Trimming took 6 bases from V and 4 from J; bases not matched to a gene: 10. The CDR3 runs 15 residues. CDR3: CASSEIAGVRYEQYF. DNA for the CDR3: TGTGCCAGCAGTGAAATAGCGGGAGTTCGGTACGAGCAGTACTTC.

This clonotype has more than one count but fewer than ten. The V and J genes are TRBV2 and TRBJ2-3; maybe TRBD2 (5 bases). The length of the CDR3 is 14 residues. Germline loops: CDR1 SNHLY, CDR2 FYNNEI. The V and J ends lost 4 bases and 4 bases respectively, with 12 bases between them. CDR3 nucleotides: TGTGCCAGCAGTGTGAGGGTTTTCGCAGATACGCAGTATTTT. Translated, it gives CASSVRVFADTQYF. The full variable domain, in which reference TRBV2 and TRBJ2-3 provide the parts outside the CDR3, is EPEVTQTPSHQVTQMGQEVILRCVPISNHLYFYWYRQILGQKVEFLVSFYNNEISEKSEIFDDQFSVERPDGSNFTLKIRSTKLEDSAMYFCASSVRVFADTQYFGPGTRLTVL.

This clonotype showed up many times. The chain uses TRBV2 and TRBJ1-2; D is unclear. Between the trimmed V and J ends, which lost 5 bases and 3 bases, there was a span of 10 bases. Germline loops: CDR1 SNHLY, CDR2 FYNNEI. This CDR3 spans 13 amino acids. The CDR3 region is CASSQARDYGYTF. The CDR3, as DNA: TGTGCCAGCAGTCAGGCTCGGGACTATGGCTACACCTTC.

This CDR3 reads CASSRGQGSLGYEQYF. In DNA form, the CDR3 reads TGCGCCAGCAGCCGGGGACAGGGGTCCTTAGGATACGAGCAGTACTTC. The chain joins TRBV5-1 to TRBJ2-7; 10 bases match TRBD1. Germline-derived CDR1 and CDR2 are SGHRS and YFSETQ. The length of the CDR3 is 16 residues. J was trimmed by 4 bases and V by 4 bases; bases with no gene match: 11.

Written as DNA, the CDR3 is TGTGCCAGCAGTTATAAGTCGCCGGAAGCCTATGGCTACACCTTC. This codes for CASSYKSPEAYGYTF. The rearrangement links TRBV6-5 to TRBJ1-2; D remains ambiguous. The germline V and J ends were trimmed by 3 bases and 4 bases, with 15 bases remaining between them. Germline V gives CDR1 MNHEY, CDR2 SVGAGI. The CDR3 is made up of 15 amino acids.

This clonotype was seen a few times. V gene TRBV4-3 combines with J gene TRBJ2-5, with D hard to call. Looked up from germline, CDR1 is LGHNA and CDR2 is YSLEER. The CDR3 spans 14 residues. Between the trimmed V and J ends, which lost 4 bases and 3 bases, there was a span of 12 bases. CDR3 coding DNA: TGCGCCAGCAGCCCCCGTTGGAGAAAAGAGACCCAGTACTTC. Amino acids: CASSPRWRKETQYF.

This chain links TRBV10-3 with TRBJ2-5; no clear D. V was trimmed by 3 bases and J by 2 bases, leaving 7 bases between them. The CDR3 consists of 13 residues. Germline values: CDR1 ENHRY, CDR2 SYGVKD. This CDR3 is CAISEPPQETQYF. CDR3 DNA sequence: TGTGCCATCAGTGAACCACCACAAGAGACCCAGTACTTC.

The chain combines TRBV4-3 with TRBJ2-7, with D perhaps matching TRBD2 (5 bases). Germline CDR1 LGHNA, CDR2 YSLEER. The CDR3 contains 14 residues. V was cut by 0 bases and J by 1 base, with 7 bases left in between. The CDR3 loop is CASSQERGSYEQYF. CDR3 coding DNA: TGCGCCAGCAGCCAAGAAAGAGGGTCCTACGAGCAGTACTTC.

The chain carries TRBV5-1 and TRBJ2-3; D unclear. Germline V gene lookup returns CDR1 SGHRS and CDR2 YFSETQ. The V and J ends lost 4 bases and 0 bases respectively, with 9 bases between them. The CDR3 contains 14 residues. The CDR3 region is CASSRRLSTDTQYF. The CDR3 DNA is TGCGCCAGCAGCCGGCGGCTTAGCACAGATACGCAGTATTTT.

This clonotype has only a few counts. The chain has TRBV11-2 and TRBJ2-1; D is perhaps TRBD1 or TRBD2 (6 bases each). Trimming took off 5 bases at V and 4 bases at J, with 15 bases between the two ends. This CDR3 spans 15 amino acids. CDR1 is SGHAT and CDR2 is FQNNGV in the germline V gene. The CDR3 here is CASSPLGGLYNEQFF. DNA for the CDR3: TGTGCCAGCAGCCCCTTAGGGGGACTGTACAATGAGCAGTTCTTC.

This clonotype was found a few times. The V call is TRBV9, the J call TRBJ2-7; 8 bases fit TRBD1. The V gene end was trimmed by 4 bases and the J gene end by 0 bases; junction bases not matched to a gene: 12. Per germline, CDR1 SGDLS and CDR2 YYNGEE. The length of the CDR3 is 17 residues. For the CDR3, the DNA is TGTGCCAGCAGCCCACCCGGACAGGGCGTCAGCTCCTACGAGCAGTACTTC. Protein product: CASSPPGQGVSSYEQYF.

This clonotype was seen a handful of times. This chain links TRBV20-1 with TRBJ2-1, with 12 nucleotides matching TRBD2. There are 17 residues in the CDR3. Germline V lookup: CDR1 DFQATT, CDR2 SNEGSKA (reference sequence). V shed 1 base and J 3 bases; nucleotides not matched to a gene: 7. The CDR3 sequence is CSARGMTSGRVYNEQFF. In DNA form, the CDR3 reads TGCAGTGCTAGAGGCATGACTAGCGGGAGAGTCTACAATGAGCAGTTCTTC.

This clonotype has ten or more counts. The gene calls are TRBV18 and TRBJ2-2; D may be TRBD2 (6 bases). Deletions cut 6 bases from V and 0 bases from J, with 8 bases between. This CDR3 contains 14 residues. CDR1 is KGHSH, CDR2 LQKENI, per germline. CDR3 region: CASSGGTNTGELFF. The CDR3 DNA sequence: TGTGCCAGCTCTGGCGGGACGAACACCGGGGAGCTGTTTTTT.

V usage is TRBV20-1 and J usage is TRBJ1-5, with a weak D call TRBD1 (6 bases). Germline V lookup: CDR1 DFQATT, CDR2 SNEGSKA (reference sequence). The V and J ends lost 4 bases and 0 bases respectively, with 16 bases between them. The CDR3 runs to 16 residues. The CDR3 region has the DNA TGCAGTGCTATTCCGGCAGGGGTTTATAGCAATCAGCCCCAGCATTTT. This sequence encodes CSAIPAGVYSNQPQHF.

The V and J genes are TRBV20-1 and TRBJ1-6; D remains unclear. This CDR3 spans 12 amino acids. Germline V gene lookup returns CDR1 DFQATT and CDR2 SNEGSKA (reference sequence). V lost 4 bases, J lost 6 bases, and 7 bases lay in between. CDR3 amino acids: CSAKQANSPLHF. Written as DNA, the CDR3 is TGCAGTGCTAAGCAAGCTAATTCACCCCTCCACTTT.